The 32 T cell receptor beta chains presented below share a single source sample, sequenced in a study of OX40 agonist ivuxolimab in advanced cancers. Here immunoSEQ multiplex PCR was the method, and the copy in TCRdb shows in-frame clones only, minus some. The table includes under 85,000 clones, about nine tenths detected once. This specimen consisted of CD4+ or CD8+ T cells sorted from blood, obtained in a trial of the OX40 agonist ivuxolimab. The receptors stem from an adult with an advanced solid tumor such as melanoma, head and neck, liver or kidney cancer.

CDR3 coding DNA: TGTGCCAGCAGCCTCACAGGGTTGGGCTACACCTTC. Translation: CASSLTGLGYTF. The chain couples TRBV11-3 to TRBJ1-2; D might be TRBD1 (6 bases). The CDR3 extends over 12 amino acids. CDR1 and CDR2 from the germline V gene are SGHNT and YENEEA. The V end was cut by 5 bases, the J end by 8 bases, with 12 bases between.

This chain joins TRBV10-2 and TRBJ2-7; tentative D call: TRBD2 (6 bases). In germline, CDR1 is WSHSY, CDR2 SAAADI. V dropped 6 bases and J dropped 6 bases, with 12 bases sitting between them. This CDR3 is built from 12 residues. The CDR3 loop reads CASREGLAEQYF. The DNA of the CDR3 is TGCGCCAGCAGGGAGGGACTGGCCGAGCAGTACTTC.

This chain connects TRBV30 to TRBJ1-4, with D perhaps matching TRBD1 (5 bases). This CDR3 spans 14 amino acids. Germline CDR1 GTSNPN, CDR2 SVGIG (reference sequence). Trimming left V 4 bases short and J 3 bases short, with 12 bases between. The chain's CDR3 is CAWKGYAANEKLFF. CDR3 DNA sequence: TGTGCCTGGAAGGGGTATGCGGCTAATGAAAAACTGTTTTTT.

In this sample, this clone turned up a few times. The chain couples TRBV7-2 to TRBJ1-5; D might be TRBD1 (6 bases). The CDR3 has 13 amino acids. Germline V gene data show CDR1 as SGHTA and CDR2 as FQGNSA. Trimming pared 5 bases from V and 7 bases from J, leaving 12 bases between. The CDR3 spells CASSTQGRQPQHF. The CDR3 DNA sequence: TGTGCCAGCAGCACACAGGGACGGCAGCCCCAGCATTTT.

The chain couples TRBV6-1 to TRBJ1-5; D is ambiguous. This CDR3 is built from 14 residues. CDR1 is MNHNS and CDR2 is SASEGT in the germline V gene. Trimming stripped 1 base from V and 0 bases from J, with 4 bases between. CDR3 nucleotide sequence: TGTGCCAGCAGTGAAGGGTATAGCAATCAGCCCCAGCATTTT. Its translation is CASSEGYSNQPQHF.

V usage is TRBV9 and J usage is TRBJ2-3; D remains unclear. With 0 bases removed from V and 2 bases from J, the gap between germline ends came to 10 bases. This CDR3 has 15 amino acids. Germline values: CDR1 SGDLS, CDR2 YYNGEE. In DNA, the CDR3 is TGTGCCAGCAGCGTAGGCCTCCGACCCACAGATACGCAGTATTTT. It translates to CASSVGLRPTDTQYF. Full variable domain (outside the CDR3, taken from reference TRBV9 and TRBJ2-3): DSGVTQTPKHLITATGQRVTLRCSPRSGDLSVYWYQQSLDQGLQFLIQYYNGEERAKGNILERFSAQQFPDLHSELNLSSLELGDSALYFCASSVGLRPTDTQYFGPGTRLTVL.

The chain joins TRBV28 to TRBJ1-4, with 9 bases that match TRBD1. Germline V gene sequence: CDR1 MDHEN, CDR2 SYDVKM. J lost 6 bases, V lost 3 bases, and 5 bases had no gene match. CDR3 size: 15 residues. CDR3 protein: CASSFAQGAYEKLFF. CDR3 in DNA: TGTGCCAGCAGTTTCGCACAGGGGGCATATGAAAAACTGTTTTTT. The variable domain in full, with the rest retrieved from reference TRBV28 and TRBJ1-4, is DVKVTQSSRYLVKRTGEKVFLECVQDMDHENMFWYRQDPGLGLRLIYFSYDVKMKEKGDIPEGYSVSREKKERFSLILESASTNQTSMYLCASSFAQGAYEKLFFGSGTQLSVL.

The chain couples TRBV11-3 to TRBJ1-1; D possibly corresponds to TRBD1 (5 bases). Looked up from germline, CDR1 is SGHNT and CDR2 is YENEEA. The length of the CDR3 is 14 residues. Trimming removed 4 bases at V and 7 bases at J, with 16 bases between. The CDR3 DNA reads as TGTGCCAGCAGCTCAGGTCGGGGCATAGGTGAAGCTTTCTTT. Its translation is CASSSGRGIGEAFF.

The rearrangement uses TRBV5-1 and TRBJ2-2, with 7 bases identical to TRBD2. V trimming: 4 bases; J trimming: 3 bases; junction bases outside the gene matches: 3. Germline CDR1 SGHRS, CDR2 YFSETQ. The CDR3 has 14 residues. CDR3 sequence reads: CASSGTTDTGELFF. Written as DNA, the CDR3 is TGCGCCAGCAGCGGGACTACCGACACCGGGGAGCTGTTTTTT.

This sequence joins TRBV13 and TRBJ2-5; 10 positions agree with TRBD2. The CDR3 sequence is 17 residues long. Trimming cost V 5 bases and J 5 bases; bases outside gene matches: 14. From germline, CDR1 is PRHDT and CDR2 FYEKMQ (reference sequence). CDR3 coding DNA: TGTGCCAGCAGCCGGGCTAGCGGGAGCGGGATGTCGGAGACCCAGTACTTC. This encodes CASSRASGSGMSETQYF. The variable domain in full, completed from reference TRBV13 and TRBJ2-5, reads AAGVIQSPRHLIKEKRETATLKCYPIPRHDTVYWYQQGPGQDPQFLISFYEKMQSDKGSIPDRFSAQQFSDYHSELNMSSLELGDSALYFCASSRASGSGMSETQYFGPGTRLLVL.

The chain uses TRBV7-7 and TRBJ2-3, with D unresolved. This CDR3 is built from 14 residues. V was trimmed by 5 bases and J by 6 bases, leaving 15 bases between them. The germline V gene has CDR1 SSHAT and CDR2 FNYEAQ (reference sequence). The CDR3 sequence: CASSPSPSTDTQYF. CDR3 nucleotides: TGTGCCAGCAGCCCCTCACCGTCGACGGATACGCAGTATTTT.

This chain links TRBV11-2 with TRBJ2-3; D unclear. Trimming left V 5 bases short and J 0 bases short, with 9 bases between. Germline CDR1 SGHAT, CDR2 FQNNGV. The length of the CDR3 is 14 residues. The CDR3 DNA sequence: TGTGCCAGCAGCCCGGTGGTCAGCACAGATACGCAGTATTTT. Translation: CASSPVVSTDTQYF.

The rearrangement links TRBV9 to TRBJ2-7, with 9 bases identical to TRBD2. Per the germline V gene, CDR1 is SGDLS and CDR2 is YYNGEE. The CDR3 is made up of 15 amino acids. V was clipped by 2 bases and J by 0 bases; unmatched bases: 3. CDR3 sequence: CASSVSSGISYEQYF. The CDR3 coding sequence is TGTGCCAGCAGCGTTTCTAGCGGGATCTCCTACGAGCAGTACTTC.

This rearrangement joins TRBV30 to TRBJ2-1; D gene ambiguous. Germline-derived CDR1 and CDR2 are GTSNPN and SVGIG (reference sequence). Trimming pared 3 bases from V and 1 base from J, leaving 10 bases between. There are 14 residues in the CDR3. CDR3 residues: CAWSPPQSYNEQFF. In nucleotides, the CDR3 is TGTGCCTGGAGCCCCCCGCAATCCTACAATGAGCAGTTCTTC.

The rearrangement joins TRBV28 to TRBJ1-2; weak D call: TRBD1 (6 bases). This CDR3 comprises 15 residues. Germline values: CDR1 MDHEN, CDR2 SYDVKM. Trimming stripped 10 bases from V and 0 bases from J, with 18 bases between. The CDR3 nucleotides read TGTGCCACCAAAGAAAGGGGGGGAGCTAACTATGGCTACACCTTC. Translated, it gives CATKERGGANYGYTF.

This chain uses TRBV5-6 with TRBJ2-2; D possibly matches TRBD1 or TRBD2 (6 bases each). CDR3 length: 16 amino acids. CDR1 and CDR2 (germline): SGHDT, YYEEEE. The ends were cut back, 1 base at V and 7 bases at J, with 17 bases in the middle. This CDR3 is CASSLTDRPAGGELFF. CDR3 bases: TGTGCCAGCAGCTTGACTGACAGGCCAGCGGGCGGGGAGCTGTTTTTT.

V and J are TRBV7-9 and TRBJ2-2, with TRBD2 as a possible D gene (7 bases). The V end was cut by 8 bases, the J end by 6 bases, with 16 bases between. The CDR3 is made up of 14 amino acids. Germline V gene sequence: CDR1 SEHNR, CDR2 FQNEAQ (reference sequence). CDR3 residues: CASSRGGDAGELFF. Written as DNA, the CDR3 is TGTGCCAGCTCCCGAGGGGGGGACGCCGGGGAGCTGTTTTTT.

The V call is TRBV4-1, the J call TRBJ1-5; possible D gene TRBD1, 6 bases. Trimming took 4 bases from V and 4 from J, leaving 14 bases between them. The CDR3 spans 15 residues. Germline CDR1 reads MGHRA; CDR2 reads YSYEKL. CDR3 in DNA: TGCGCCAGCAGCCCGACAGGATACCCTAATCAGCCCCAGCATTTT. Encoded protein: CASSPTGYPNQPQHF.

V and J are TRBV28 and TRBJ2-7, with 11 nucleotides matching TRBD2. The V segment lost 2 bases and the J segment 3 bases; nucleotides outside the gene matches: 3. Germline V gene lookup returns CDR1 MDHEN and CDR2 SYDVKM. The CDR3 length is 15 residues. CDR3 amino acids: CASSLSTSGGYEQYF. DNA of the CDR3: TGTGCCAGCAGTTTAAGTACTAGCGGGGGCTACGAGCAGTACTTC. Full variable domain (rest looked up from reference TRBV28 and TRBJ2-7): DVKVTQSSRYLVKRTGEKVFLECVQDMDHENMFWYRQDPGLGLRLIYFSYDVKMKEKGDIPEGYSVSREKKERFSLILESASTNQTSMYLCASSLSTSGGYEQYFGPGTRLTVT.

The chain links TRBV4-3 to TRBJ2-4, with 12 bases aligning to TRBD2. The length of the CDR3 is 16 residues. In germline, CDR1 is LGHNA, CDR2 YSLEER. J gave up 7 bases and V 1 base, and 5 bases lay outside the gene matches. The CDR3 coding sequence is TGCGCCAGCAGCCAAGTCGGGCTAGCGGGGGGGAACATTCAGTACTTC. Translation gives CASSQVGLAGGNIQYF.

J is TRBJ2-5 and V is TRBV7-9; the match to TRBD1 covers 10 bases. The CDR3 sequence is 16 residues long. The V gene end was trimmed by 7 bases and the J gene end by 5 bases; junction bases not matched to a gene: 13. The germline V gene encodes CDR1 SEHNR and CDR2 FQNEAQ (reference sequence). CDR3 loop: CASTLTGTGAQETQYF. The CDR3 region has the DNA TGTGCCAGCACCCTAACCGGGACAGGGGCCCAGGAGACCCAGTACTTC.

The rearrangement uses TRBV19 and TRBJ1-5, with TRBD1 matching over 8 bases. The J segment lost 4 bases and the V segment lost 8 bases, leaving 4 bases of the junction unmatched. This CDR3 has 13 residues. The germline gives CDR1 LNHDA, CDR2 SQIVND (reference sequence). The CDR3 loop is CASWDRTNQPQHF. The CDR3 coding sequence is TGTGCCAGTTGGGACAGGACGAATCAGCCCCAGCATTTT.

This clone was found once. CDR3 nucleotides: TGTGCCAGCAGTCCAACGCCGGGGGGCTGGGGCTACACCTTC. Protein product: CASSPTPGGWGYTF. This sequence joins TRBV7-3 and TRBJ1-2, with a possible D match to TRBD1 (6 bases). The germline V gene encodes CDR1 SGHTA and CDR2 FQGTGA. The ends were cut back, 6 bases at V and 8 bases at J, with 19 bases in the middle. The CDR3 spans 14 residues.

This clone was seen only once. The chain couples TRBV5-4 to TRBJ2-6, with 9 bases identical to TRBD1. The trim removed 5 bases at V and 2 bases at J, leaving 2 bases unmatched. The CDR3 extends over 15 amino acids. Germline CDR1 SGHNT, CDR2 YYREEE (reference sequence). The CDR3 region has the DNA TGTGCCAGCAGGGACAGGGGCGCTGGGGCCAACGTCCTGACTTTC. As protein: CASRDRGAGANVLTF.

This clone showed up just a few times. CDR3 amino acids: CASSFNSIPTEAFF. CDR3 nucleotide sequence: TGTGCCAGCAGTTTTAACAGCATTCCCACTGAAGCTTTCTTT. This chain links TRBV27 with TRBJ1-1; D call uncertain. The CDR3 length is 14 residues. Germline CDR1 MNHEY, CDR2 SMNVEV (reference sequence). Trimming removed 3 bases at V and 4 bases at J, with 12 bases between.

V and J are TRBV5-4 and TRBJ1-2; TRBD1 matches 7 bases. Germline V gene sequence: CDR1 SGHNT, CDR2 YYREEE (reference sequence). V trimming: 0 bases; J trimming: 4 bases; junction bases outside the gene matches: 9. The length of the CDR3 is 16 residues. CDR3 nucleotide sequence: TGTGCCAGCAGCTTGGAAAAGCCAGGGGGTCTCTATGGCTACACCTTC. It specifies CASSLEKPGGLYGYTF.

The chain uses TRBV4-1 and TRBJ1-4; a weak D match, TRBD1 (6 bases). This CDR3 is 15 amino acids long. With 4 bases removed from V and 6 bases from J, the gap between germline ends came to 15 bases. Germline CDR1 and CDR2: MGHRA and YSYEKL. CDR3 residues: CASSLGTRPDEKLFF. The CDR3 DNA sequence: TGCGCCAGCAGCCTGGGGACACGGCCCGATGAAAAACTGTTTTTT.

This CDR3 is CAWSSGTGGASSYGYTF. CDR3 in DNA: TGTGCCTGGTCATCCGGGACAGGGGGCGCGTCGAGCTATGGCTACACCTTC. The chain combines TRBV30 with TRBJ1-2, with 12 bases aligning to TRBD1. V lost 5 bases and J lost 4; bases outside the gene matches: 14. The CDR3 consists of 17 residues. CDR1 is GTSNPN and CDR2 is SVGIG in the germline V gene (reference sequence).

V gene TRBV7-2 combines with J gene TRBJ2-3; no reliable D call. V was pared by 0 bases and J by 5 bases, with 3 bases between. Per germline, CDR1 SGHTA and CDR2 FQGNSA. This CDR3 has 12 amino acids. This chain's CDR3 is CASSLALDTQYF. The DNA of the CDR3 is TGTGCCAGCAGCTTAGCGCTAGATACGCAGTATTTT.

This clone appeared once. The chain joins TRBV28 to TRBJ2-3; 8 positions match TRBD1. The CDR3 is 16 amino acids. V shed 5 bases, J shed 2 bases, and the junction held 9 bases outside the gene matches. From germline, CDR1 is MDHEN and CDR2 SYDVKM. The CDR3 DNA reads as TGTGCCAGCAGTCCCGACAGGGGCGGATCCACAGATACGCAGTATTTT. It translates to CASSPDRGGSTDTQYF. Supplemented by reference TRBV28 and TRBJ2-3, the full variable domain reads DVKVTQSSRYLVKRTGEKVFLECVQDMDHENMFWYRQDPGLGLRLIYFSYDVKMKEKGDIPEGYSVSREKKERFSLILESASTNQTSMYLCASSPDRGGSTDTQYFGPGTRLTVL.

In this sample, this clone turned up a few times. V and J are TRBV5-5 and TRBJ1-4; D is uncertain. Trimming pared 2 bases from V and 0 bases from J, leaving 14 bases between. The germline V gene has CDR1 SGHKS and CDR2 YYEKEE (reference sequence). The CDR3 has 17 amino acids. The CDR3 nucleotides are TGTGCCAGCAGCTTACACAGAAATACTGCAACTAATGAAAAACTGTTTTTT. Amino acids: CASSLHRNTATNEKLFF.

V usage is TRBV7-2 and J usage is TRBJ2-3; a possible D gene is TRBD2 (5 bases). The CDR3 loop spans 15 amino acids. Germline-derived CDR1 and CDR2 are SGHTA and FQGNSA. The V end lost 6 bases, the J end lost 0 bases, and 13 bases lay between the germline ends. This chain's CDR3 is CASRPDWASTDTQYF. CDR3 nucleotides: TGTGCCAGCAGACCGGACTGGGCTAGCACAGATACGCAGTATTTT. Combining the CDR3 with reference TRBV7-2 and TRBJ2-3 gives the whole variable domain GAGVSQSPSNKVTEKGKDVELRCDPISGHTALYWYRQSLGQGLEFLIYFQGNSAPDKSGLPSDRFSAERTGGSVSTLTIQRTQQEDSAVYLCASRPDWASTDTQYFGPGTRLTVL.